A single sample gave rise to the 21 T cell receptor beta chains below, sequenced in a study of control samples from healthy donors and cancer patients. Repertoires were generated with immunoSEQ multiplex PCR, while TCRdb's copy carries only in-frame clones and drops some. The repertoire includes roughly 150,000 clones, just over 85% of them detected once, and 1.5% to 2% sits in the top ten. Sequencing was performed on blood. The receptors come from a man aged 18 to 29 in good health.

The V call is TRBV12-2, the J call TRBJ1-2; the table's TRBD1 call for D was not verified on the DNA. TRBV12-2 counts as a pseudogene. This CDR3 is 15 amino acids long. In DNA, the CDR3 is TGTGCAAGTCGCCCCGGTCCAGGGGGCAACTATGGCTACACCTTC. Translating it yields CASRPGPGGNYGYTF.

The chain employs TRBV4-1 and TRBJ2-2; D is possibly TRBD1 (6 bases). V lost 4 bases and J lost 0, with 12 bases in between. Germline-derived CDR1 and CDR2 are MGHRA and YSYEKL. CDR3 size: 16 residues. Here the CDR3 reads CASSLRDISNTGELFF. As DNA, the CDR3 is TGCGCCAGCAGCCTAAGGGACATTTCGAACACCGGGGAGCTGTTTTTT.

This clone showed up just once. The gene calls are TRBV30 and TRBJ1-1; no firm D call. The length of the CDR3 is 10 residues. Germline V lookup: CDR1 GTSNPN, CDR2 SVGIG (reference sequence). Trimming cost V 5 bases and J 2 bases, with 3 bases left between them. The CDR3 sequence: CAWENTEAFF. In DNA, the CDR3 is TGTGCCTGGGAAAACACTGAAGCTTTCTTT.

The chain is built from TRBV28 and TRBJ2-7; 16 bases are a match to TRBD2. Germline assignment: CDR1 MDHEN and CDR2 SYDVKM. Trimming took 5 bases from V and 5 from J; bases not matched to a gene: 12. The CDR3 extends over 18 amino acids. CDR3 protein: CASSGPGLAGGPSDEQYF. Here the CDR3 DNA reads TGTGCCAGCAGTGGGCCGGGACTAGCGGGGGGGCCGTCAGACGAGCAGTACTTC. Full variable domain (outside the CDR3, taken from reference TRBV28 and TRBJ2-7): DVKVTQSSRYLVKRTGEKVFLECVQDMDHENMFWYRQDPGLGLRLIYFSYDVKMKEKGDIPEGYSVSREKKERFSLILESASTNQTSMYLCASSGPGLAGGPSDEQYFGPGTRLTVT.

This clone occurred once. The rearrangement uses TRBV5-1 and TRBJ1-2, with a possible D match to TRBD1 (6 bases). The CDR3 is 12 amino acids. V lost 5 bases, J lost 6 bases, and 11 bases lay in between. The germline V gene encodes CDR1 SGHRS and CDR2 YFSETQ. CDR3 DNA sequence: TGCGCCAGCAGATGGGACACCGATGGCTACACCTTC. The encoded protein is CASRWDTDGYTF.

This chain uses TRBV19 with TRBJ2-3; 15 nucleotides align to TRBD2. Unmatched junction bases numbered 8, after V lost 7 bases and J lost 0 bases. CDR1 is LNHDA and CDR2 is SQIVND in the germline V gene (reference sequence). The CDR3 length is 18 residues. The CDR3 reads CASTSGLAGGRSTDTQYF. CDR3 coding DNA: TGTGCCAGTACCTCGGGACTAGCGGGGGGCCGCAGCACAGATACGCAGTATTTT.

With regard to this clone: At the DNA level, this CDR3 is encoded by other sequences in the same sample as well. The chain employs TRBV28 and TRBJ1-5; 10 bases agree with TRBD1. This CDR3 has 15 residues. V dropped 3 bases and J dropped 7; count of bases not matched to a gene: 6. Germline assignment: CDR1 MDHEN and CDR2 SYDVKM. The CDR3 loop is CASSLGQGFRQPQHF. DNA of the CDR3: TGTGCCAGCAGTTTGGGACAGGGGTTTAGGCAGCCCCAGCATTTT.

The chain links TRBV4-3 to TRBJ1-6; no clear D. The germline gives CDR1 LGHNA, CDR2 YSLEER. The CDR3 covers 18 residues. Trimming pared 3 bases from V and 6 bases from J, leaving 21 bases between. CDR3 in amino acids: CASSHGRIAGSGNSPLHF. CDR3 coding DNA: TGCGCCAGCAGCCATGGACGGATTGCCGGGAGCGGTAATTCACCCCTCCACTTT.

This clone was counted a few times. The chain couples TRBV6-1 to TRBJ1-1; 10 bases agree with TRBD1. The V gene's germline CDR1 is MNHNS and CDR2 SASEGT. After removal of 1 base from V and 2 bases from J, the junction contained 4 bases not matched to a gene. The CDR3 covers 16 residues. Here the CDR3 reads CASSEEETGGNTEAFF. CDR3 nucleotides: TGTGCCAGCAGTGAAGAGGAGACAGGGGGCAACACTGAAGCTTTCTTT.

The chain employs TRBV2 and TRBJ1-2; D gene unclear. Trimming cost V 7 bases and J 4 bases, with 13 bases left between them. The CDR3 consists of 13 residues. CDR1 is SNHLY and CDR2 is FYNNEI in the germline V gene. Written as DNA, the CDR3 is TGTGCCAGCACCCCGGAGAGGGCCTATGGCTACACCTTC. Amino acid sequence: CASTPERAYGYTF.

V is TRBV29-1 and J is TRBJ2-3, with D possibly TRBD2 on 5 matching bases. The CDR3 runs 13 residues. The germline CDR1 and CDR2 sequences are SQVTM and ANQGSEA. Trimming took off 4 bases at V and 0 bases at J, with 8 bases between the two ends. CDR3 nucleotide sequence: TGCAGCGTTGTGGTAGCGAGCACAGATACGCAGTATTTT. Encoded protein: CSVVVASTDTQYF.

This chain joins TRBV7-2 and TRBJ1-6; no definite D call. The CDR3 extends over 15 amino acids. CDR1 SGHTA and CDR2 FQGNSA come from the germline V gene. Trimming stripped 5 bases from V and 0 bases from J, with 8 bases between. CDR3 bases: TGTGCCAGCAGCCTCATGAGCTCCTATAATTCACCCCTCCACTTT. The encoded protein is CASSLMSSYNSPLHF.

CDR3 in amino acids: CASSPTVGAGDTF. Here the CDR3 DNA reads TGTGCCAGCAGCCCCACGGTCGGGGCAGGGGACACCTTC. The chain links TRBV7-9 to TRBJ1-2; tentative D call: TRBD1 (6 bases). The CDR3 consists of 13 residues. Trimming shortened V by 5 bases and J by 12 bases, and 19 bases separated the two germline ends. Germline loops: CDR1 SEHNR, CDR2 FQNEAQ (reference sequence).

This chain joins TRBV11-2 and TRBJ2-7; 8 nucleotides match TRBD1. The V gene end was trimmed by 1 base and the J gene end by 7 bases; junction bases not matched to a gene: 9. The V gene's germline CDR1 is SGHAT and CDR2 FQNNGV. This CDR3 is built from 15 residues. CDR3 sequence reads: CASSLGTGRIGEQYF. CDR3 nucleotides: TGTGCCAGCAGCTTAGGGACAGGGCGGATTGGGGAGCAGTACTTC.

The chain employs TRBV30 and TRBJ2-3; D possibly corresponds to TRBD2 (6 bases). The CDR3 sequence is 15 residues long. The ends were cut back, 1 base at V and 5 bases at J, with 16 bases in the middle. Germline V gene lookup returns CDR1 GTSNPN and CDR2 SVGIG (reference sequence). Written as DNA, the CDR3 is TGTGCCTGGAGTGATTGGACTACACGGGGAGATACGCAGTATTTT. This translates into CAWSDWTTRGDTQYF.

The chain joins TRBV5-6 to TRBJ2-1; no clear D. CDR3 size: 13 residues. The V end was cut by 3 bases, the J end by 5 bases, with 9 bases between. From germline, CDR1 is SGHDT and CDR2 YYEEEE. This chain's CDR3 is CASSSALHNEQFF. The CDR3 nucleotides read TGTGCCAGCAGCTCAGCACTCCACAATGAGCAGTTCTTC.

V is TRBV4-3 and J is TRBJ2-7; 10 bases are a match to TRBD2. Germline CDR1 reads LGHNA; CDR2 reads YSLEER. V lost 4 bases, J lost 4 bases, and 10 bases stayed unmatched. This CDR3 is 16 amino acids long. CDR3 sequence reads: CASSLSSGGLGYEQYF. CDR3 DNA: TGCGCCAGCAGCCTCTCTAGCGGGGGCCTAGGATACGAGCAGTACTTC.

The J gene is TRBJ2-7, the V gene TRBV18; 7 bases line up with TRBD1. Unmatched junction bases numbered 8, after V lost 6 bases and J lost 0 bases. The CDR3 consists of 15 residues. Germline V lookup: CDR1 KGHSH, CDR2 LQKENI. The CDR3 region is CASSRDSRSSYEQYF. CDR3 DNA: TGTGCCAGCTCTCGGGACAGCCGTTCCTCCTACGAGCAGTACTTC.

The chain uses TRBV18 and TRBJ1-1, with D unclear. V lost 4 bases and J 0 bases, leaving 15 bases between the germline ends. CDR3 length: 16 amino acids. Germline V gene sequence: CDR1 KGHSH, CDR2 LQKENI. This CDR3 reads CASSLLPKGLNTEAFF. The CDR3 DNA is TGTGCCAGCTCACTCCTACCTAAGGGCTTGAACACTGAAGCTTTCTTT.

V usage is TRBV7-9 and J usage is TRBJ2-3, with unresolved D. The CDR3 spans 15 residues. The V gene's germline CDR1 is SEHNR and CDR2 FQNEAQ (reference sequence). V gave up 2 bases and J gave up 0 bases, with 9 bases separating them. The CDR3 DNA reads TGTGCCAGCAGCTTAATGTCCGGGAGCACAGATACGCAGTATTTT. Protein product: CASSLMSGSTDTQYF.

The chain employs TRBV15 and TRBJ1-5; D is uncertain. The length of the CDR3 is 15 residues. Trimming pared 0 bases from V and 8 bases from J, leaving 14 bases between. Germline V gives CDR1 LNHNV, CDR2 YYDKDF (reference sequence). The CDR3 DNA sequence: TGTGCCACCAGCAGAGATCGGCAAGCGCAAAAGCCCCAGCATTTT. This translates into CATSRDRQAQKPQHF.